These T cell receptor beta chains were read from a single sample in a study of regulatory T cells in long-lasting Graves disease. From the multiplex PCR reads, TCRdb called clonotypes with MiXCR, one entry per CDR3 protein. Among nearly 350,000 distinct CDR3 sequences listed, roughly a fifth were seen once. This material consisted of peripheral blood mononuclear cells (PBMCs), taken when the disease was refractory, from a patient treated with antithyroid drugs. All receptors come from a female donor with Graves disease. Each CDR3 is given with its conserved first and last residue. D genes are given only for firm matches. Clone size is shown for a subset of rows, as once, few, many or a class of expanded clone.

j_gene | abundance | v_gene | d_gene | CDR3aa | CDR3nt
TRBJ1-1 | few | TRBV9 | TRBD1 | CASSVGGQGLDVPTEAFF | TGTGCCAGCAGCGTCGGGGGACAGGGACTTGATGTACCGACTGAAGCTTTCTTT
TRBJ1-1 | many | TRBV9 | . | CASSVGPENTEAFF | TGTGCCAGCAGCGTAGGGCCTGAGAACACTGAAGCTTTCTTT
TRBJ1-1 | . | TRBV5-6 | TRBD1 | CASSLVNRGLSTEAFF | TGTGCCAGCAGCTTAGTTAACAGGGGCCTGAGCACTGAAGCTTTCTTT
TRBJ1-2 | many | TRBV6-5 | TRBD1 | CASSSDRGRSNYGYTF | TGTGCCAGCAGTTCTGACAGGGGGCGATCTAACTATGGCTACACCTTC
TRBJ2-6 | . | TRBV28 | TRBD1 | CASSSDGQGIIGVNVLTF | TGTGCCAGCAGTTCCGACGGACAGGGCATCATTGGGGTCAACGTCCTGACTTTC
TRBJ2-5 | many | TRBV20-1 | . | CSARATLSETQYF | TGCAGTGCTAGGGCTACACTCTCAGAGACCCAGTACTTC
TRBJ1-6 | few | TRBV9 | . | CASSGGNPGQPLHF | TGTGCCAGCAGCGGGGGAAATCCGGGCCAGCCACTCCACTTT
TRBJ2-7 | many | TRBV19 | . | CASSIGLQPPTYEQYF | TGTGCCAGTAGTATCGGACTGCAACCCCCTACCTACGAGCAGTACTTC
TRBJ1-2 | . | TRBV6-1 | TRBD1 | CASRPGGSAGYTF | TGTGCCAGCAGGCCAGGGGGGTCAGCTGGCTACACCTTC
TRBJ1-1 | many | TRBV27 | TRBD1 | CASSLSGTGLTEAFF | TGTGCCAGCAGTTTATCGGGGACAGGACTAACTGAAGCTTTCTTT
TRBJ2-7 | many | TRBV5-1 | . | CASSLVGRVYEQYF | TGCGCCAGCAGCTTGGTGGGACGGGTCTACGAGCAGTACTTC
TRBJ2-6 | . | TRBV7-9 | . | CASSPSLLGANVLTF | TGTGCCAGCAGCCCCTCCCTTCTCGGGGCCAACGTCCTGACTTTC
TRBJ1-5 | many | TRBV5-1 | . | CASSLEGGGGQPQHF | TGCGCCAGCAGCTTGGAGGGGGGCGGCGGTCAGCCCCAGCATTTT
TRBJ1-2 | many | TRBV7-9 | . | CASSLAQSREATNYGYTF | TGTGCCAGCAGCTTAGCCCAAAGCAGGGAAGCTACTAACTATGGCTACACCTTC
TRBJ1-1 | few | TRBV11-2 | . | CASSLVFGGPTEAFF | TGTGCCAGCAGCTTAGTATTTGGGGGGCCGACTGAAGCTTTCTTT
TRBJ1-5 | . | TRBV6-1 | . | CASRSGDQPQHF | TGTGCCAGCAGGTCAGGGGATCAGCCCCAGCATTTT
TRBJ2-7 | . | TRBV29-1 | . | CSVLLQREQYF | TGCAGCGTTCTGTTACAGAGAGAGCAGTACTTC
TRBJ2-7 | few | TRBV20-1 | . | CSAWGRLDEQYF | TGCAGTGCCTGGGGACGGCTCGACGAGCAGTACTTC
TRBJ1-2 | . | TRBV6-1 | TRBD1 | CASRWTGPNYGYTF | TGTGCCAGCAGGTGGACAGGGCCTAACTATGGCTACACCTTC
TRBJ1-1 | . | TRBV12-3/TRBV12-4 | . | CASQGGQNTEAFF | TGTGCCAGCCAAGGGGGGCAGAACACTGAAGCTTTCTTT
TRBJ2-4 | few | TRBV29-1 | TRBD2 | CSARLPSASGTKNIQYF | TGCAGCGCCAGACTTCCTTCGGCTAGCGGGACCAAAAACATTCAGTACTTC
TRBJ1-1 | many | TRBV7-9 | . | CASSPKGIGAEAFF | TGTGCCAGCAGCCCCAAGGGCATCGGTGCTGAAGCTTTCTTT
TRBJ1-3 | . | TRBV7-2 | TRBD1 | CASSFGTGYSGNTIYF | TGTGCCAGCAGCTTCGGGACAGGGTACTCTGGAAACACCATATATTTT
TRBJ2-2 | many | TRBV12-3/TRBV12-4 | TRBD1 | CASSHRDRVNTGELFF | TGTGCCAGCAGCCACCGGGACAGGGTTAACACCGGGGAGCTGTTTTTT
TRBJ2-7 | . | TRBV29-1 | . | CSVELGSYEQYF | TGCAGCGTTGAACTCGGGAGCTACGAGCAGTACTTC
TRBJ1-5 | many | TRBV2 | . | CASSEAGRTYQPQHF | TGTGCCAGCAGTGAAGCAGGGAGAACGTATCAGCCCCAGCATTTT
TRBJ1-2 | many | TRBV29-1 | . | CSITATNYGYTF | TGCAGCATTACAGCTACTAACTATGGCTACACCTTC
TRBJ2-3 | . | TRBV19 | TRBD1 | CASSDTGGLTDTQYF | TGTGCCAGTAGTGACACAGGGGGCCTCACAGATACGCAGTATTTT
TRBJ2-7 | . | TRBV10-3 | TRBD2 | CAIAGTSGTEQYF | TGTGCCATCGCCGGGACTAGCGGGACCGAGCAGTACTTC
TRBJ1-5 | few | TRBV6-1 | . | CASSLIQGSQPQHF | TGTGCCAGCAGCCTAATACAGGGTAGTCAGCCCCAGCATTTT
TRBJ2-6 | few | TRBV7-9 | TRBD1 | CASSLALDRVAGANVLTF | TGTGCCAGCAGCTTAGCCTTGGACAGGGTAGCTGGGGCCAACGTCCTGACTTTC
TRBJ2-3 | many | TRBV15 | . | CATSAQDTQYF | TGTGCCACCAGCGCTCAGGATACGCAGTATTTT